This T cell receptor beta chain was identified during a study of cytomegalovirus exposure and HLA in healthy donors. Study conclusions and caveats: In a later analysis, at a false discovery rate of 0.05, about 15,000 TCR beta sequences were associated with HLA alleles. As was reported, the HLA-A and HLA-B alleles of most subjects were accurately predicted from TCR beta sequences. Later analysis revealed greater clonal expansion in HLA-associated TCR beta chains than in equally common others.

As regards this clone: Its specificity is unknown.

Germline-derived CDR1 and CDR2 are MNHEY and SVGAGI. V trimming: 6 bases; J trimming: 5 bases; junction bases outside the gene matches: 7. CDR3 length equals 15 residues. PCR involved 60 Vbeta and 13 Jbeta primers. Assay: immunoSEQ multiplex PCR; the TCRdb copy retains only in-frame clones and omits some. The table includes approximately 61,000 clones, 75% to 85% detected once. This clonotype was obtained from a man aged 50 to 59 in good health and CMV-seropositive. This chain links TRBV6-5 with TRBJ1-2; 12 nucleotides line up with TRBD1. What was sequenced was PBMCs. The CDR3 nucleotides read TGTGCCAGCAGCGCGGGGACAGGGGGCTTTTATGGCTACACCTTC. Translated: CASSAGTGGFYGYTF.